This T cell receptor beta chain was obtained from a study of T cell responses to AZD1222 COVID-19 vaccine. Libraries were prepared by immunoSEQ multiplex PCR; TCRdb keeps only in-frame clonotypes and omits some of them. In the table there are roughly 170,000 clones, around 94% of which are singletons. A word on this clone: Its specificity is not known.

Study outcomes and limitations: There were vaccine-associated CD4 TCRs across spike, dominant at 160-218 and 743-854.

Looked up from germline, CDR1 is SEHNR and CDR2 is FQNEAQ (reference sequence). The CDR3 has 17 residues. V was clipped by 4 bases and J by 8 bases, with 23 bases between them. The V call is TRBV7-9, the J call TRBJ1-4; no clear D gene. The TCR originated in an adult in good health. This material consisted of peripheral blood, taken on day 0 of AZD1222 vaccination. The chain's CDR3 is CASSSDWTNEMREKLFF. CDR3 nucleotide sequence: TGTGCCAGCAGCTCCGATTGGACCAACGAAATGCGGGAAAAACTGTTTTTT. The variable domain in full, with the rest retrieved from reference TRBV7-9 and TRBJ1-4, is DTGVSQNPRHKITKRGQNVTFRCDPISEHNRLYWYRQTLGQGPEFLTYFQNEAQLEKSRLLSDRFSAERPKGSFSTLEIQRTEQGDSAMYLCASSSDWTNEMREKLFFGSGTQLSVL.